These 27 T cell receptor beta chains were all obtained from the same sample, sequenced in a study of T cell responses to AZD1222 COVID-19 vaccine. Data came from immunoSEQ multiplex PCR; TCRdb stores just in-frame clones and leaves some out. The sample lists about 190,000 clones, approximately 91% seen once, with 0.95% to 1% in the top ten. The material was peripheral blood, obtained on day 0 of AZD1222 vaccination. The receptors come from an adult in good health.

This clone was counted a few times. Here the CDR3 DNA reads TGTGCCAGCTCAACGGGGAGTAGTAACTATGGCTACACCTTC. This encodes CASSTGSSNYGYTF. The chain couples TRBV18 to TRBJ1-2; D is unclear. Per germline, CDR1 KGHSH and CDR2 LQKENI. The CDR3 covers 14 residues. V dropped 5 bases and J dropped 1 base, with 11 bases sitting between them. Full variable domain (remainder filled in from reference TRBV18 and TRBJ1-2): NAGVMQNPRHLVRRRGQEARLRCSPMKGHSHVYWYRQLPEEGLKFMVYLQKENIIDESGMPKERFSAEFPKEGPSILRIQQVVRGDSAAYFCASSTGSSNYGYTFGSGTRLTVV.

The rearrangement uses TRBV7-2 and TRBJ2-1; TRBD1 aligns across 7 bases. After removal of 5 bases from V and 3 bases from J, the junction contained 10 bases not matched to a gene. Germline V gene lookup returns CDR1 SGHTA and CDR2 FQGNSA. The CDR3 runs 16 residues. The DNA of the CDR3 is TGTGCCAGCAGCAAGCGACAGGGTGATTTCTACAATGAGCAGTTCTTC. Translation: CASSKRQGDFYNEQFF.

The chain uses TRBV5-6 and TRBJ1-2, with D perhaps matching TRBD1 (5 bases). Trimming removed 4 bases from V and 5 bases from J, with 18 bases in between. CDR3 length equals 15 residues. CDR1 is SGHDT and CDR2 is YYEEEE in the germline V gene. The CDR3 region is CASSLDSVLVYGYTF. The CDR3 coding sequence is TGTGCCAGCAGCCTTGACAGCGTTTTAGTTTATGGCTACACCTTC.

The V call is TRBV14, the J call TRBJ2-2; no definite D call. The CDR3 contains 13 residues. CDR1 is SGHDN, CDR2 FVKESK, per germline. With 1 base removed from V and 8 bases from J, the gap between germline ends came to 8 bases. The CDR3 sequence: CASSQALRGELFF. The CDR3 coding sequence is TGTGCCAGCAGCCAAGCCCTTCGTGGGGAGCTGTTTTTT. Filled out from reference TRBV14 and TRBJ2-2, the complete variable domain reads EAGVTQFPSHSVIEKGQTVTLRCDPISGHDNLYWYRRVMGKEIKFLLHFVKESKQDESGMPNNRFLAERTGGTYSTLKVQPAELEDSGVYFCASSQALRGELFFGEGSRLTVL.

The V gene is TRBV11-2, the J gene TRBJ2-7, with D maybe TRBD2 (6 bases). The length of the CDR3 is 12 residues. Trimming cost V 3 bases and J 3 bases, with 6 bases left between them. Looked up from germline, CDR1 is SGHAT and CDR2 is FQNNGV. As DNA, the CDR3 is TGTGCCAGCAGCTTTAGCGGCTACGAGCAGTACTTC. As protein: CASSFSGYEQYF.

The chain links TRBV7-9 to TRBJ2-7; the D call may be TRBD1 or TRBD2 (5 bases each). The CDR3 covers 14 residues. CDR1 is SEHNR, CDR2 FQNEAQ, per germline (reference sequence). V dropped 0 bases and J dropped 6 bases, with 12 bases sitting between them. For the CDR3, the DNA is TGTGCCAGCAGCTTAGCTAGAGGGGCTAGCGAGCAGTACTTC. The encoded protein is CASSLARGASEQYF.

The V call is TRBV5-8, the J call TRBJ2-1, with D maybe TRBD1 (5 bases). The length of the CDR3 is 15 residues. With 4 bases removed from V and 2 bases from J, the gap between germline ends came to 13 bases. Germline V CDR1 and CDR2: SGHTS, YDEGEE. The CDR3 nucleotides are TGTGCCAGCAGCCTGCAGGGTTTAACCTACAATGAGCAGTTCTTC. It is translated as CASSLQGLTYNEQFF.

The J gene is TRBJ2-5, the V gene TRBV2; D not resolved. The CDR3 loop spans 11 amino acids. Germline CDR1 SNHLY, CDR2 FYNNEI. The germline V and J ends were trimmed by 4 bases and 5 bases, with 5 bases remaining between them. In DNA, the CDR3 is TGTGCCAGCAGTGTTCAGGAGACCCAGTACTTC. This gives the protein CASSVQETQYF.

The chain carries TRBV28 and TRBJ1-6; the match to TRBD1 covers 7 bases. The CDR3 runs to 14 residues. V was pared by 4 bases and J by 8 bases, with 5 bases of the junction left unmatched. CDR1 and CDR2 (germline): MDHEN, SYDVKM. CDR3 DNA sequence: TGTGCCAGCAGTTCCAACAGGGGTTATTCACCCCTCCACTTT. This codes for CASSSNRGYSPLHF.

CDR3 sequence reads: CASSFGLNQETQYF. CDR3 nucleotides: TGCGCCAGCAGCTTTGGACTAAATCAAGAGACCCAGTACTTC. The V gene is TRBV5-1, the J gene TRBJ2-5, with D perhaps TRBD2 (6 bases). CDR1 and CDR2 from the germline V gene are SGHRS and YFSETQ. This CDR3 spans 14 amino acids. V lost 2 bases to trimming and J lost 2 bases, with 10 bases between them.

The V and J genes are TRBV27 and TRBJ1-4, with a tentative D call TRBD1 (5 bases). Per the germline V gene, CDR1 is MNHEY and CDR2 is SMNVEV (reference sequence). The V and J ends lost 6 bases and 0 bases respectively, with 14 bases between them. The length of the CDR3 is 16 residues. As DNA, the CDR3 is TGTGCCAGCAGCACGCGGGACCGTGCAACTAATGAAAAACTGTTTTTT. Its translation: CASSTRDRATNEKLFF.

Here the CDR3 DNA reads TGTGCCAGCAGTTTGGGTTCTGGGAGTTACCGCACAGATACGCAGTATTTT. Its translation: CASSLGSGSYRTDTQYF. V is TRBV28 and J is TRBJ2-3, with a possible D match to TRBD2 (5 bases). The CDR3 extends over 17 amino acids. V was shortened by 3 bases and J by 1 base, with 17 bases between the two germline ends. Germline V CDR1 and CDR2: MDHEN, SYDVKM.

With regard to this clone: Other DNA sequences from this sample encode an identical CDR3 as well. The genes are TRBV9 and TRBJ1-5, with D uncertain. With 0 bases removed from V and 2 bases from J, the gap between germline ends came to 6 bases. Germline loops: CDR1 SGDLS, CDR2 YYNGEE. The CDR3 extends over 14 amino acids. In nucleotides, the CDR3 is TGTGCCAGCAGCGTAGGGGTTGGCAATCAGCCCCAGCATTTT. Its translation is CASSVGVGNQPQHF.

About this clone itself: One junction end disagrees with the germline gene, perhaps due to a read error. The V gene is TRBV19, the J gene TRBJ2-1; 9 bases align to TRBD2. The CDR3 has 14 amino acids. CDR1 and CDR2 (germline): LNHDA, SQIVND (reference sequence). The CDR3 spells CASGMVAGVNEQFF. CDR3 nucleotide sequence: TGTGCCAGTGGTATGGTAGCGGGGGTGAATGAGCAGTTCTTC.

The chain recombines TRBV18 with TRBJ2-1; weak D call: TRBD2 (6 bases). This CDR3 has 14 amino acids. Germline assignment: CDR1 KGHSH and CDR2 LQKENI. V was cut by 0 bases and J by 4 bases, with 7 bases left in between. CDR3 in amino acids: CASSPPAGYNEQFF. As DNA, the CDR3 is TGTGCCAGCTCACCACCAGCGGGTTACAATGAGCAGTTCTTC.

V is TRBV27 and J is TRBJ1-1; D is uncertain. This CDR3 is built from 14 residues. Germline values: CDR1 MNHEY, CDR2 SMNVEV (reference sequence). Trimming removed 0 bases from V and 1 base from J, with 6 bases in between. The CDR3 region is CASSLSDQNTEAFF. CDR3 sequence (DNA): TGTGCCAGCAGTTTATCGGACCAGAACACTGAAGCTTTCTTT.

CDR3: CASSGVKDRGPYEQYF. The CDR3 nucleotides read TGTGCCAGCAGCGGGGTTAAGGACAGGGGACCCTACGAGCAGTACTTC. This rearrangement joins TRBV9 to TRBJ2-7; 9 bases are a match to TRBD1. Germline V gene sequence: CDR1 SGDLS, CDR2 YYNGEE. The junction had 9 bases not matched to a gene; V was cut back by 3 bases and J by 2 bases. The CDR3 spans 16 residues.

The chain carries TRBV18 and TRBJ2-2; perhaps TRBD1 as D (5 bases). V was shortened by 1 base and J by 0 bases, with 9 bases between the two germline ends. The CDR3 covers 16 residues. CDR1 and CDR2 from the germline V gene are KGHSH and LQKENI. CDR3 protein: CASSPRAGSNTGELFF. The DNA for the CDR3 is TGTGCCAGCTCACCACGGGCAGGGTCGAACACCGGGGAGCTGTTTTTT.

V gene TRBV24-1 combines with J gene TRBJ2-7, with TRBD1 identical over 11 bases. The CDR3 totals 13 residues. With V trimmed by 10 bases and J by 3 bases, 4 bases remained unmatched. From germline, CDR1 is KGHDR and CDR2 SFDVKD. The CDR3: CATAGTGGYEQYF. The CDR3 DNA sequence: TGTGCCACAGCCGGGACAGGGGGCTACGAGCAGTACTTC.

The chain is built from TRBV28 and TRBJ2-5; TRBD2 aligns across 8 bases. J was trimmed by 0 bases and V by 6 bases; bases with no gene match: 9. The CDR3 has 16 amino acids. CDR1 and CDR2 (germline): MDHEN, SYDVKM. The CDR3 nucleotides are TGTGCCAGCAGCCTCCCACTAGCGGAGTACCAAGAGACCCAGTACTTC. It is translated as CASSLPLAEYQETQYF.

V is TRBV9 and J is TRBJ1-1, with D possibly being TRBD1 (6 bases). Trimming pared 4 bases from V and 6 bases from J, leaving 22 bases between. Germline values: CDR1 SGDLS, CDR2 YYNGEE. The CDR3 covers 16 residues. The CDR3 bases are TGTGCCAGCAGCCCGTGGTCGGGGGGCGGAATCCCTGAAGCTTTCTTT. Its protein product is CASSPWSGGGIPEAFF.

V is TRBV27 and J is TRBJ1-4, with 10 bases identical to TRBD1. The V gene's germline CDR1 is MNHEY and CDR2 SMNVEV (reference sequence). CDR3 length: 15 residues. Germline trimming cut 2 bases from V and 8 bases from J; bases unmatched to any gene: 5. The CDR3 here is CASSLPGTGDEKLFF. The CDR3 bases are TGTGCCAGCAGTTTACCCGGGACAGGGGACGAAAAACTGTTTTTT.

V and J are TRBV29-1 and TRBJ1-2; TRBD1 might be the D (6 bases). This CDR3 contains 13 residues. The V end was cut by 5 bases, the J end by 6 bases, with 16 bases between. CDR1 is SQVTM, CDR2 ANQGSEA, per germline. CDR3 residues: CSVPFGQRNGYTF. The CDR3 DNA sequence: TGCAGCGTTCCCTTTGGACAGCGGAATGGCTACACCTTC.

The rearrangement uses TRBV5-1 and TRBJ1-4, with no clear D. The V gene lost 3 bases and the J gene lost 6 bases, with 12 bases spanning the gap. Looked up from germline, CDR1 is SGHRS and CDR2 is YFSETQ. There are 14 residues in the CDR3. CDR3 bases: TGCGCCAGCAGCTCTCAGGTCCGGGATGAAAAACTGTTTTTT. Protein sequence: CASSSQVRDEKLFF.

The chain joins TRBV6-5 to TRBJ1-3; D unresolved. V was shortened by 7 bases and J by 2 bases, with 15 bases between the two germline ends. CDR3 length equals 15 residues. Germline V gives CDR1 MNHEY, CDR2 SVGAGI. DNA of the CDR3: TGTGCCAGCATCTTTGGGGTCCCCACTGGAAACACCATATATTTT. Translated: CASIFGVPTGNTIYF.

The chain joins TRBV19 to TRBJ2-3; 13 bases fit TRBD2. Trimming took 5 bases from V and 1 from J; bases not matched to a gene: 6. The CDR3 length is 17 residues. Looked up from germline, CDR1 is LNHDA and CDR2 is SQIVND (reference sequence). The CDR3 loop reads CASSLLAGGQGTDTQYF. The CDR3 DNA reads as TGTGCCAGTAGTTTACTAGCGGGGGGGCAGGGCACAGATACGCAGTATTTT.

The rearrangement links TRBV28 to TRBJ2-1; D not resolved. V shed 5 bases and J shed 9 bases, with 11 bases lying between them. The CDR3 contains 12 residues. In germline, CDR1 is MDHEN, CDR2 SYDVKM. CDR3 nucleotides: TGTGCCAGCAGTCTCCCCGTTTCTGAGCAGTTCTTC. This gives the protein CASSLPVSEQFF.